Each of the 8 T cell receptor beta chains below was sequenced from the same sample in a study of T-cell memory formation after mild COVID-19. TCRdb called the 5' RACE reads again in MiXCR, with one record for every CDR3 protein. The sample yields under 300,000 distinct CDR3 sequences, roughly a tenth seen once. Sequencing input: PBMCs or a T cell subset sorted from them (not recorded which). Receptor source: a man aged 18 to 35 who had mild COVID-19 (a few samples of this study predate the infection). Cell type and time point are not known.

In this sample, this clonotype turned up many times. The chain couples TRBV5-1 to TRBJ2-3, with D perhaps matching TRBD1 (6 bases). V lost 0 bases, J lost 6 bases, and 8 bases lay in between. The CDR3 loop spans 13 amino acids. Germline CDR1 reads SGHRS; CDR2 reads YFSETQ. This CDR3 is CASSLDRADTQYF. The CDR3 nucleotides read TGCGCCAGCAGCTTGGACAGGGCCGATACGCAGTATTTT.

The sample holds a few counts of this clonotype. The chain recombines TRBV5-1 with TRBJ2-7, with TRBD2 as a possible D gene (5 bases). The germline gives CDR1 SGHRS, CDR2 YFSETQ. This CDR3 contains 15 residues. V lost 2 bases and J 0 bases, leaving 12 bases between the germline ends. CDR3 sequence reads: CASSLPQAGSYEQYF. The CDR3, as DNA: TGCGCCAGCAGCTTACCCCAGGCGGGCTCCTACGAGCAGTACTTC.

This clonotype has more than one count but fewer than ten. This chain links TRBV18 with TRBJ1-1; D may be TRBD1 (5 bases). Germline CDR1 reads KGHSH; CDR2 reads LQKENI. This CDR3 has 16 amino acids. V was cut by 1 base and J by 4 bases, with 16 bases left in between. This chain's CDR3 is CASSPLLRQGSTEAFF. Here the CDR3 DNA reads TGTGCCAGCTCACCACTCCTACGCCAGGGTAGCACTGAAGCTTTCTTT.

This clonotype was recorded a few times. This chain uses TRBV10-3 with TRBJ2-1; unclear D gene. V dropped 8 bases and J dropped 15 bases, with 17 bases sitting between them. Per germline, CDR1 ENHRY and CDR2 SYGVKD. The CDR3 consists of 11 residues. The CDR3 loop reads CAIWEGGSRFF. In DNA form, the CDR3 reads TGTGCCATCTGGGAAGGTGGTAGTCGGTTCTTC.

The chain recombines TRBV29-1 with TRBJ2-3, with 7 nucleotides matching TRBD2. V gave up 3 bases and J gave up 0 bases; unmatched junction bases: 3. This CDR3 contains 14 residues. The germline gives CDR1 SQVTM, CDR2 ANQGSEA. This CDR3 reads CSVEMGLSTDTQYF. As DNA, the CDR3 is TGCAGCGTTGAGATGGGACTAAGCACAGATACGCAGTATTTT.

This clonotype was picked up a small number of times. This sequence joins TRBV7-6 and TRBJ1-2; D might be TRBD1 (6 bases). Between the trimmed V and J ends, which lost 1 base and 6 bases, there was a span of 12 bases. CDR1 and CDR2 (germline): SGHVS, FNYEAQ. CDR3 size: 14 residues. The CDR3 loop is CASSLGRGADGYTF. The CDR3 DNA follows: TGTGCCAGCAGCTTAGGAAGGGGGGCGGATGGCTACACCTTC. The entire variable domain, with the rest obtained from reference TRBV7-6 and TRBJ1-2, is as follows: GAGVSQSPRYKVTKRGQDVALRCDPISGHVSLYWYRQALGQGPEFLTYFNYEAQQDKSGLPNDRFSAERPEGSISTLTIQRTEQRDSAMYRCASSLGRGADGYTFGSGTRLTVV.

This clonotype was seen more than once but under ten times. The chain employs TRBV5-1 and TRBJ2-6; the D is unclear. Between the trimmed V and J ends, which lost 0 bases and 0 bases, there was a span of 13 bases. CDR3 length: 18 amino acids. Germline values: CDR1 SGHRS, CDR2 YFSETQ. The CDR3 is CASSLGPVINSGANVLTF. DNA for the CDR3: TGCGCCAGCAGCTTGGGTCCAGTTATCAACTCTGGGGCCAACGTCCTGACTTTC.

This clonotype has a handful of counts. The V call is TRBV6-5, the J call TRBJ1-2, with 7 bases matching TRBD1. The length of the CDR3 is 12 residues. The V gene's germline CDR1 is MNHEY and CDR2 SVGAGI. V gave up 10 bases and J gave up 7 bases; unmatched junction bases: 9. CDR3: CATMTGLAGYTF. CDR3 in DNA: TGTGCCACAATGACAGGGCTCGCTGGCTACACCTTC.